The T cell receptor (beta chain) under discussion was sequenced for a study of blood T cell repertoires in COVID-19. Across the study: Collection of acute and convalescent COVID-19 samples took place in the United States, Italy and Spain. PBMCs, B-cell-depleted T cells, or T cells provided the cDNA or gDNA that made up the material.

The CDR3 totals 13 residues. V lost 9 bases and J 4 bases, leaving 15 bases between the germline ends. Germline CDR1 MDHEN, CDR2 SYDVKM. As originally analysed: Scientists estimated how many nucleated cells there were by amplifying reference gene primers. The protocol was immunoSEQ multiplex PCR, while the TCRdb copy is restricted to in-frame clones and leaves out a portion. V, J and clone size reflect that table, while D and trimming were determined from the DNA. The table records 150,000 to 200,000 clones, around nine tenths of them present only once. This sequence joins TRBV28 and TRBJ1-2, with a tentative D call TRBD1 (6 bases). The TCR originated in a man aged 70-80 years with acute or convalescent COVID-19. Sequencing was carried out using peripheral blood. CDR3 DNA sequence: TGTGCCAGTTCGGACAGTCGATCCTATGGCTACACCTTC. Protein product: CASSDSRSYGYTF.